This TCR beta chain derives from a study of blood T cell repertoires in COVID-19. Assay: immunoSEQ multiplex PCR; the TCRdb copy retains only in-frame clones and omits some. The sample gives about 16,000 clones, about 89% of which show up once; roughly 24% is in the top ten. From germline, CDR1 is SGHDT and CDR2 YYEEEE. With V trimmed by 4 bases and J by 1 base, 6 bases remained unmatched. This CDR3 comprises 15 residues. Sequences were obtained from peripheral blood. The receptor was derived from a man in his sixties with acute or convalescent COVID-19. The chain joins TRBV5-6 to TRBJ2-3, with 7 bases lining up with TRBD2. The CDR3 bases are TGTGCCAGCAGCCCGGCGGGAGTTGGCACAGATACGCAGTATTTT. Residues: CASSPAGVGTDTQYF.